The present T cell receptor beta chain was sequenced within a study of T-cell reconstitution after alpha-beta-depleted transplantation in children. Study-wide results and limits: As was reported, about two months after transplant, alpha-beta T cells came from several hundred expanded graft clones. Surviving recipient T cells and thymic progenitors underlay high day-60 TCRbeta diversity in some patients. T-cell numbers and diversity, one year after transplant, stemmed largely from T cells that were newly produced.

This clonotype showed up just a few times. Its antigen is currently unknown. Preparation of the TCRbeta library used unique molecular identifiers. TCRdb re-called the PCR reads with MiXCR, one entry per CDR3 protein. The profile shows around 200,000 distinct CDR3 sequences, about a sixth of them singletons. The CDR3 is 13 amino acids. Trimming removed 3 bases from V and 4 bases from J, with 6 bases in between. CDR1 is SEHNR, CDR2 FQNEAQ, per germline (reference sequence). This chain joins TRBV7-9 and TRBJ2-2, with D hard to call. The sequencing here drew on PBMCs, mostly from graft donor cells, taken 360 days after TCRalphabeta/CD19-depleted stem cell transplant. This TCR came from a male patient between 2 and 10 years old who had a stem cell transplant for acute lymphoblastic leukemia, so the T cells may come from the graft donor. CDR3 protein: CASSFIVTGELFF. As DNA, the CDR3 is TGTGCCAGCAGCTTCATAGTCACCGGGGAGCTGTTTTTT. The complete variable domain, with remaining parts taken from reference TRBV7-9 and TRBJ2-2, reads DTGVSQNPRHKITKRGQNVTFRCDPISEHNRLYWYRQTLGQGPEFLTYFQNEAQLEKSRLLSDRFSAERPKGSFSTLEIQRTEQGDSAMYLCASSFIVTGELFFGEGSRLTVL.